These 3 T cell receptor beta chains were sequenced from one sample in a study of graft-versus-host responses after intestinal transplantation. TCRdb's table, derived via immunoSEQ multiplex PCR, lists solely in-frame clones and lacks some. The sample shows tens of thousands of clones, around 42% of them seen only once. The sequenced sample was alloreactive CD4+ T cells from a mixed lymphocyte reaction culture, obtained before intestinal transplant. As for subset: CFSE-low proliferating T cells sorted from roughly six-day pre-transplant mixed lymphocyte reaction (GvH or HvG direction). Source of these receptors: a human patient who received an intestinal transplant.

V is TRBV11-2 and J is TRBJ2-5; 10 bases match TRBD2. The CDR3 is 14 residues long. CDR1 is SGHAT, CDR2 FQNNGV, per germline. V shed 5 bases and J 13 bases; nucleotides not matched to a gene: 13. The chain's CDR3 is CASSPPGTSATRYF. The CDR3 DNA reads TGTGCCAGCAGCCCACCCGGGACTAGCGCGACTAGGTACTTC.

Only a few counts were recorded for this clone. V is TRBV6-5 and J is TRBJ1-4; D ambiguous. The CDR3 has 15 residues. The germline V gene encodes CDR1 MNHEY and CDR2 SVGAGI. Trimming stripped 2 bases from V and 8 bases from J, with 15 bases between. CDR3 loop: CASSYASGVGEKLFF. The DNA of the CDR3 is TGTGCCAGCAGTTACGCATCGGGTGTCGGAGAAAAACTGTTTTTT.

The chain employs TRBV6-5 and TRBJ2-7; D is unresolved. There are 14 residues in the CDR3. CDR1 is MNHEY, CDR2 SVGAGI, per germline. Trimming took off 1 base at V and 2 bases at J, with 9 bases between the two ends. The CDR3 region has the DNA TGTGCCAGCAGTTACTTGCCGGAGACCTACGAGCAGTACTTC. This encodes CASSYLPETYEQYF.